A selection of T cell receptor beta chains follows, all from one sample in a study of tumor and adjacent non-tumor tissue in lung cancer. TCRdb reanalysed the multiplex PCR reads using MiXCR and keeps one entry per CDR3 protein. Found here are 40,000 or so distinct CDR3 sequences, approximately 57% of them singletons; the top ten hold 45% to 55%. Source material: distant non-tumor lung tissue. These receptors all stem from a man in his forties or fifties with non-small cell lung cancer. Both conserved end residues are part of each CDR3. A D gene is named only where the DNA matches it firmly. Not all rows give a size; the values are once, few, many and, for expanded clones, a class.

clone size	CDR3 length	J gene	D gene	V gene	CDR3 protein	CDR3 DNA
-	15	TRBJ2-3	-	TRBV11-2	CVNSLMSSSTDTQCF	TGTGTCAACAGCTTAATGAGCTCTAGTACGGATACGCAGTGTTTT
-	14	TRBJ2-1	-	TRBV12-3/TRBV12-4	CASSSNGGRNEQFF	TGTGCCAGCAGTTCAAATGGGGGGCGGAATGAGCAGTTCTTC
-	11	TRBJ1-4	-	TRBV20-1	CSATANEKLFF	TGCAGTGCGACAGCAAATGAAAAACTGTTTTTT
-	16	TRBJ2-7	TRBD2	TRBV5-1	CASSLELAGGGHEQYF	TGCGCCAGCAGCTTGGAACTAGCGGGGGGGGGACACGAGCAGTACTTC
once	14	TRBJ2-7	TRBD2	TRBV11-2	CANNLPGGSNEQYF	TGTGCCAACAACTTACCGGGAGGTTCCAACGAGCAGTACTTC
-	13	TRBJ2-5	-	TRBV5-4	CASGFAGGETQYF	TGTGCCAGTGGCTTCGCGGGTGGGGAGACCCAGTACTTC
-	14	TRBJ2-1	TRBD2	TRBV20-1	CSATRAGVYNEQFF	TGCAGTGCTACCCGAGCGGGAGTCTACAATGAGCAGTTCTTC
once	15	TRBJ2-5	TRBD2	TRBV6-5	CASSYSLAGEETKYF	TGTGCTAGCAGTTACTCCCTAGCGGGGGAAGAGACCAAGTACTTC
few	15	TRBJ2-5	-	TRBV20-1	CSASRGGGVQETQYF	TGCAGTGCTAGTCGAGGAGGCGGGGTCCAAGAGACCCAGTACTTC
once	12	TRBJ2-7	-	TRBV11-2	CASNLEGFKRYF	TGTGCCAGCAACTTAGAGGGGTTCAAGCGGTACTTC
-	12	TRBJ2-7	-	TRBV6-1	CASSPRSYKQYF	TGTGCCAGCAGTCCCCGATCCTATAAGCAATACTTC
-	12	TRBJ2-1	-	TRBV5-4	CVSSTSNNEQFF	TGTGTTAGCAGCACTAGTAACAATGAGCAGTTCTTC
-	13	TRBJ1-1	-	TRBV29-1	CSVVIVTSTEAFF	TGCAGTGTTGTCATTGTGACGAGCACTGAAGCTTTCTTT
many	14	TRBJ1-5	-	TRBV6-5	CASSRLGRDQPQHF	TGTGCCAGCAGCCGCCTTGGGAGAGATCAGCCCCAGCATTTT
-	18	TRBJ1-5	TRBD1	TRBV6-1	CLSSDPRDRGESGQPQHF	TGTCTCAGCAGTGACCCCAGGGACAGGGGAGAAAGCGGTCAGCCCCAGCATTTT
many	17	TRBJ2-1	-	TRBV13	CASSLGRTRSSYNEQFF	TGTGCCAGCAGCTTAGGACGGACACGGAGCTCCTACAATGAGCAGTTCTTC
few	12	TRBJ2-1	-	TRBV2	CASSRRSNEQFF	TGTGCCAGCAGTCGGCGGAGCAATGAGCAGTTCTTC
-	14	TRBJ1-2	TRBD1	TRBV7-9	CASSLGQGEGGYTF	TGTGCCAGCAGCCTGGGACAGGGGGAAGGCGGCTACACCTTC
many	15	TRBJ1-6	-	TRBV28	CASTTAGGYNSPLHF	TGTGCCAGCACCACTGCGGGGGGTTATAATTCACCCCTCCACTTT
-	15	TRBJ2-1	TRBD2	TRBV4-2	CANSQGLGDYIEQFF	TGTGCCAACAGCCAAGGACTAGGGGACTACATTGAGCAGTTCTTC
-	16	TRBJ1-4	-	TRBV4-2	CAGSQGQGPTNEKLFF	TGTGCCGGCAGCCAAGGGCAGGGTCCAACTAATGAAAAACTGTTTTTT
-	15	TRBJ1-5	TRBD1	TRBV30	CAWSSGDSRNQPQHF	TGTGCCTGGAGCTCTGGGGACAGTAGGAATCAGCCCCAGCATTTT
-	15	TRBJ1-5	-	TRBV4-1	CASSQVRGTNQPQHF	TGCGCCAGCAGCCAGGTGAGAGGCACGAACCAGCCCCAGCATTTT
many	18	TRBJ2-1	-	TRBV28	CASSLSAGPGEGYNEQFF	TGTGCCAGCAGTTTAAGCGCCGGGCCCGGTGAAGGGTACAATGAGCAGTTCTTC
many	18	TRBJ2-3	-	TRBV4-1	CASSQVTSFAGGADTQYF	TGCGCCAGCAGCCAAGTTACTAGCTTCGCGGGTGGCGCAGATACGCAGTATTTT
many	15	TRBJ1-3	-	TRBV5-6	CASSFQTYSGNTIYF	TGTGCCAGCAGCTTTCAGACGTACTCTGGAAACACCATATATTTT
many	14	TRBJ1-5	-	TRBV5-5	CASSLGTENQPQHF	TGTGCCAGCAGCTTGGGAACGGAGAATCAGCCCCAGCATTTT
-	13	TRBJ2-7	-	TRBV10-3	CAREDINSYEQYF	TGTGCCAGGGAGGACATTAACTCCTACGAGCAGTACTTC
-	16	TRBJ2-7	TRBD2	TRBV28	CASSLPWTSGRREEYF	TGTGCCAGCAGTTTACCCTGGACTAGCGGGAGGAGGGAGGAGTACTTC
few	15	TRBJ1-2	-	TRBV7-9	CASSLARPDLYGYTF	TGTGCCAGCAGCTTAGCGCGCCCAGATCTCTATGGCTACACCTTC
-	15	TRBJ1-1	TRBD1	TRBV5-1	CASSFTGDPNTEAFF	TGCGCCAGCAGCTTCACAGGGGACCCCAACACTGAAGCTTTCTTT
-	14	TRBJ2-7	-	TRBV6-2/TRBV6-3	CASNWGSQTYVQYF	TGTGCCAGCAACTGGGGATCCCAGACCTACGTCCAGTACTTC
many	13	TRBJ2-5	TRBD1	TRBV30	CAWNRGYQETQYF	TGTGCCTGGAACAGGGGGTACCAAGAGACCCAGTACTTC
-	17	TRBJ2-2	-	TRBV5-1	CASRLELVGYDTGELFF	TGCGCTAGCAGGTTGGAATTGGTAGGGTATGACACCGGGGAGCTGTTTTTT
-	14	TRBJ2-1	TRBD1	TRBV29-1	CSGGRQGDYIEQFF	TGCAGCGGCGGACGACAGGGGGACTACATAGAGCAGTTCTTC
-	13	TRBJ2-1	-	TRBV19	CASSPATYNEQFF	TGTGCCAGTAGTCCAGCGACCTACAATGAGCAGTTCTTC
few	17	TRBJ2-3	TRBD1	TRBV24-1	CATSDPGQGGDTDTQYF	TGTGCCACCAGTGATCCGGGACAGGGGGGCGACACAGATACGCAGTATTTT
-	13	TRBJ2-7	TRBD2	TRBV10-3	CAISPMRELEQYF	TGTGCCATCAGCCCCATGCGGGAGCTCGAGCAGTACTTC